The present entry profiles one TCR beta chain with its context. What it recognizes is unknown. Both 60 Vbeta primers and 13 Jbeta primers went into the PCR. TCRdb's copy holds only in-frame clones and misses some; the assay was immunoSEQ multiplex PCR. The sample includes some 150,000 clones, approximately 82% of them seen just once. Per germline, CDR1 MNHEY and CDR2 SMNVEV (reference sequence). The CDR3 has 15 amino acids. V was pared by 2 bases and J by 1 base, with 11 bases between. The data originate from a study of cytomegalovirus exposure and HLA in healthy donors. About the study: There were roughly 120 million unique TCR beta sequences, drawn from 150 million to 200 million T cells, in an earlier analysis. Notes on the study in general: Altogether, 164 TCR beta chains were recorded as cytomegalovirus-associated. Most subjects had HLA-A and HLA-B alleles reportedly predicted accurately by TCR beta sequences. The classifier reportedly diagnosed cytomegalovirus status with high specificity and sensitivity.

The origin of this receptor is a man aged 40-49 years in good health and CMV-seronegative. The sample consisted of PBMCs. This chain joins TRBV27 and TRBJ2-5, with a tentative D call TRBD2 (5 bases). The CDR3 DNA follows: TGTGCCAGCAGTTTAACATGGCGGGCCCAAGAGACCCAGTACTTC. It codes for CASSLTWRAQETQYF.